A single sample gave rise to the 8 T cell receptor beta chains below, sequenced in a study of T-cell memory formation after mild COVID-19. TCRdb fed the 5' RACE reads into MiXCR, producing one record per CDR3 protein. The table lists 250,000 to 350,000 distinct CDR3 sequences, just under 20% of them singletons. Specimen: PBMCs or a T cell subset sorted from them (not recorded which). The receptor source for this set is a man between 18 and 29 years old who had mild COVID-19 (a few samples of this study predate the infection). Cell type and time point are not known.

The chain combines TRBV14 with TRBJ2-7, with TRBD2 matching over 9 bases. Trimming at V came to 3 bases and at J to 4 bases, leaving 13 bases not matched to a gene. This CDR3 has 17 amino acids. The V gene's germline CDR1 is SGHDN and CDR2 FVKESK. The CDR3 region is CASSHPTSSGVTYEQYF. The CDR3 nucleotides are TGTGCCAGCAGCCACCCGACATCTAGCGGGGTGACGTACGAGCAGTACTTC.

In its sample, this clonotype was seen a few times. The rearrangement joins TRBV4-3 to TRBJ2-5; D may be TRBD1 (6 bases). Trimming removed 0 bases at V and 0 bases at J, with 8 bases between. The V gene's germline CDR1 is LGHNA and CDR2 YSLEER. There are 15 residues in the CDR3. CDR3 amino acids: CASSQEDRYQETQYF. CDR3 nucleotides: TGCGCCAGCAGCCAAGAAGACAGGTACCAAGAGACCCAGTACTTC.

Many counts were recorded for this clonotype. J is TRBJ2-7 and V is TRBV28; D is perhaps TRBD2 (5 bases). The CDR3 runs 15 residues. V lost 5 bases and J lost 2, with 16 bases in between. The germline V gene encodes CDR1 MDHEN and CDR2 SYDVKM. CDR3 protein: CASSPRGRGTYEQYV. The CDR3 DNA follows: TGTGCCAGCAGTCCCCGTGGGAGAGGGACCTACGAGCAGTACGTC.

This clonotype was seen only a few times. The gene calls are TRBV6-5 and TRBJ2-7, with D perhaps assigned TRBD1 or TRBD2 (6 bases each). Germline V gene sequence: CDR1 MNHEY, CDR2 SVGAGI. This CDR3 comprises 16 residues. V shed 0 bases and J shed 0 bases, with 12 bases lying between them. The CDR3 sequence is CASSYSLGGFSYEQYF. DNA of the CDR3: TGTGCCAGCAGTTACTCGTTGGGGGGCTTCTCCTACGAGCAGTACTTC.

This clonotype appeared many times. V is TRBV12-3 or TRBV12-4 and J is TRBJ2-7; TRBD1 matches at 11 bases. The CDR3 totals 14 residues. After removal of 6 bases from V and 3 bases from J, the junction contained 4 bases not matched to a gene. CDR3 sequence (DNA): TGTGCCAGCAGCTACGGGACAGGGGGCTACGAGCAGTACTTC. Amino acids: CASSYGTGGYEQYF.

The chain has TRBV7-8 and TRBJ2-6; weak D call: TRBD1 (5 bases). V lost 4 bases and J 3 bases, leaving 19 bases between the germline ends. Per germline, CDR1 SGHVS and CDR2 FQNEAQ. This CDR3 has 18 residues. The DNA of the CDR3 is TGTGCCAGCAGCTCCTATAGAGTAAGGGGCTATGGGGCCAACGTCCTGACTTTC. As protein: CASSSYRVRGYGANVLTF.

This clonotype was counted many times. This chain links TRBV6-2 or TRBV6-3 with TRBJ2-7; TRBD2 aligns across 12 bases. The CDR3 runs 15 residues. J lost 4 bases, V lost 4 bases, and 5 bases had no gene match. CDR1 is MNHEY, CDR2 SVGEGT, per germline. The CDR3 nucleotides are TGTGCCAGCAGTTCCGGACTAGCGGGGCCTTACGAGCAGTACTTC. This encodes CASSSGLAGPYEQYF.

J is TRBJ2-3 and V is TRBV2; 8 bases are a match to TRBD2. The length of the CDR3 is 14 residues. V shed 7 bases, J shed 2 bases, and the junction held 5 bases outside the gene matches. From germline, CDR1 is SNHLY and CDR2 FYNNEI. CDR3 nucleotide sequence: TGTGCCAGCAAACCGGGGGGGTACACAGATACGCAGTATTTT. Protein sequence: CASKPGGYTDTQYF.